The present T cell receptor beta chain was sequenced within a study of T cell clonality in common variable immunodeficiency. Sequencing used immunoSEQ multiplex PCR; TCRdb keeps in-frame clones, though not all of them. Altogether some 45,000 clones were found in the sample, and no singletons occur. This clone was seen many times. The material sequenced was peripheral blood mononuclear cells. The sequence derives from a person aged 18-70 years in good health.

CDR3 loop: CAWSVWQVGSEAFF. The CDR3 bases that were read are TGTGCCTGGAGTGTATGGCAGGTTGGGTCCGAA. The rearrangement uses TRBV30 and TRBJ1-1; D is unresolved. The read gets to within 3 residues of the CDR3 end, and the germline J gene fills in the rest. Per germline, CDR1 GTSNPN and CDR2 SVGIG (reference sequence). The CDR3 has 14 amino acids.